The rows below give T cell receptor beta chains drawn from one sample of a study of T cell repertoires in cytomegalovirus infection. Their recognized antigens are unknown. TCRdb passed the reads through MiXCR, listing each CDR3 protein once. Of 250,000 to 300,000 distinct CDR3 sequences listed, approximately 22% are singletons. Here the sequenced sample was cultured PBMCs, taken from culture after CMV antigen stimulation. Receptors originate from a human donor in good health (CMV status not recorded). Some clones in this sample may be carry-over from other donors' samples. CDR3s include the opening cysteine and the closing phenylalanine or tryptophan. D genes are given only for firm matches. Clone size is stated in some rows and not others, as once, few, many or a class when expanded.

v_gene	d_gene	len	j_gene	abundance	CDR3nt	CDR3aa
TRBV12-3/TRBV12-4	NA	13	TRBJ2-5	NA	TGTGCCAGCAGTAAGGGGTGGCAAGAGACCCAGTACTTC	CASSKGWQETQYF
TRBV15	TRBD1	14	TRBJ1-2	NA	TGTGCCACCAGTAGAGACAGGGTAAACTATGGCTACACCTTC	CATSRDRVNYGYTF
TRBV7-2	NA	13	TRBJ2-7	many	TGTGCCAGCAGCGACACAGGGATCGGCGAGCAGTACTTC	CASSDTGIGEQYF
TRBV6-2/TRBV6-3	NA	11	TRBJ2-3	NA	TGTGCCAGCAGTCAGACAGATACGCAGTATTTT	CASSQTDTQYF
TRBV7-9	NA	13	TRBJ2-1	many	TGTGCCAGCAGCTTAAGTGACCCCTACGAGCAGTTCTTC	CASSLSDPYEQFF
TRBV6-6	TRBD2	14	TRBJ2-7	NA	TGTGCCAGCAGCTTAACTAGCGGGAGCAACGAGCAGTACTTC	CASSLTSGSNEQYF
TRBV7-2	NA	14	TRBJ2-1	many	TGTGCCAGCAGCTCCTCTAGCGCATACAATGAGCAGTTCTTC	CASSSSSAYNEQFF
TRBV27	NA	14	TRBJ2-7	NA	TGTGCCAGCAGTTTCGGTAATAGCGACTACGAGCAGTACTTC	CASSFGNSDYEQYF
TRBV6-2/TRBV6-3	NA	14	TRBJ1-5	few	TGTGCCAGCAGTTACGAGGATAGCAATCAGCCCCAGCATTTT	CASSYEDSNQPQHF
TRBV6-2/TRBV6-3	NA	14	TRBJ2-5	many	TGTGCCAGCCGGTTCACACCCTACCAAGAGACCCAGTACTTC	CASRFTPYQETQYF